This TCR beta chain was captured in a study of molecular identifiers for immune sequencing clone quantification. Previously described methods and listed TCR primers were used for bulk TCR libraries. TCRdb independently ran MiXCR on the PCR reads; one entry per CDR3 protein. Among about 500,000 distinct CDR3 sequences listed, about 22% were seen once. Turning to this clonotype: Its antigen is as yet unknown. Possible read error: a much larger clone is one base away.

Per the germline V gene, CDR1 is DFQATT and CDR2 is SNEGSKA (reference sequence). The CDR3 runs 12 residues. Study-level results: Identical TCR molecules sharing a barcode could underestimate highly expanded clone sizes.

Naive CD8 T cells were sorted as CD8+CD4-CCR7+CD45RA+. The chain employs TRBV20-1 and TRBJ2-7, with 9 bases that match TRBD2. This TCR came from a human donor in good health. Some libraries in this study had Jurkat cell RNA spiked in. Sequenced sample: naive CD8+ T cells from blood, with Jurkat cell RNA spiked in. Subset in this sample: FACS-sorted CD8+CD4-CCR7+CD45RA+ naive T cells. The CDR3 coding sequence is TGCAGCGCGGGGACTAGCTCGGTCGATCAGTACTTC. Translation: CSAGTSSVDQYF.